This paragraph reports one T cell receptor (beta chain). It lacks a known antigen. No base quality information exists; no much larger clone differs at one position. From its cysteine to its phenylalanine, the CDR3 spans 14 amino acids. Just the 42-base CDR3 DNA is kept, in frame starting at base 1. Relative to germline, V is 2 bases shorter and J is 8 bases shorter, with 18 bases between their ends. From the germline V gene (reference sequence), CDR1 is GTSNPN and CDR2 is SVGIG. The data were taken from a study of early T cells in non-severe SARS-CoV-2 infection (dated by TCRdb to about 2021). For the wider study: Because TCR sequencing was done on bulk RNA from unsorted whole blood, the alpha and beta chains could not be paired. The paper's findings and limits, for the study overall: VDJdb matching was skewed toward anti-spike CD8 responses and likely underestimated virus-specific expansions, missing private and CD4 specificities.

Receptor amplification or capture employed 5' RACE. The sequencer was a NextSeq 500. The TCR library protocol attached unique molecular identifiers to individual cDNA molecules to correct for sequencing error and PCR bias. Both TCR alpha and beta chains were sequenced, and tight co-correlation was observed between alpha and beta sequence abundances in each sample. On the authors' methods: Decombinator V4 was used to annotate TCR sequences for V gene, J gene and CDR3. TCRs were defined as expanded if a significant change between any two time points was detected under a Poisson model with p below 0.0001. TCR abundances were normalised to the total number of TCRs sequenced per sample and expressed as counts per million. TRAV1-2 paired with TRAJ12, TRAJ20 or TRAJ33 defined MAIT TCRs, while TRAV10 paired with TRAJ18 defined iNKT TCRs. A search of VDJdb, accessed on 1 November 2021, was run for TCRs annotated to CMV, EBV and SARS-CoV-2, with TCRs annotated for multiple antigens excluded. The public sequencing data were trimmed at Q25 with fastp and processed into clonotypes with MiXCR by TCRdb, which kept only in-frame beta chains. A single entry per CDR3 protein holds the most common genes and DNA from its merged rows. V and J calls and clone size were set by TCRdb, not the authors. For this sample there are roughly 99,000 distinct CDR3 sequences; approximately 12% appear just once. The ten most abundant clones make up about 4.6% of the sample.

This was a case-control study nested in a cohort of healthcare workers in London, UK, who had nasopharyngeal swab PCR tests and blood samples taken every week. Healthcare workers were recruited during the week of the UK lockdown, between 23 and 31 March 2020, and followed weekly for up to roughly 15 weeks. This chain is built from TRBV30 and TRBJ1-2; confidence is insufficient to name the D gene. Specimen: whole blood, collected at baseline. The sequence was collected from an adult who was a healthcare worker with PCR-confirmed SARS-CoV-2 infection or an uninfected control (not recorded which). This receptor has the CDR3 CAWSKKIETIGYTF. The DNA is as follows: TGTGCCTGGAGTAAGAAGATAGAGACAATAGGCTACACCTTC.